This T cell receptor beta chain was observed in a study of Ad26.COV2.S vaccination and SARS-CoV-2 variants. Described treatment: approximately 18 received Ad26.COV2.S at low or high dose, single or two shots; 5 received placebo; per-sample allocation not given. Each sample was drawn 63 days after the first injection (of vaccine or placebo). Method: immunoSEQ multiplex PCR; TCRdb's copy keeps in-frame clones and lacks some. The sample shows some 390,000 clones, about 89% of them seen only once. Trimming cost V 1 base and J 7 bases, with 8 bases left between them. The CDR3 is made up of 13 amino acids. Germline-derived CDR1 and CDR2 are SEHNR and FQNEAQ (reference sequence).

The sequence came from a person between 18 and 60 years old who received the Ad26.COV2.S COVID-19 vaccine or a placebo. This sequence joins TRBV7-9 and TRBJ1-5; no reliable D call. The starting material was peripheral blood, obtained in a trial of Ad26.COV2.S vaccine versus placebo. CDR3 amino acids: CASSLGEWQPQHF. CDR3 DNA: TGTGCCAGCAGCTTAGGGGAGTGGCAGCCCCAGCATTTT.